A few counts support the clone carrying this T cell receptor (beta chain). The antigen remains undetermined. TCR beta CDR3 region amplification was performed from RNA transcripts. When the TCR CDR3 underwent first-round RT-PCR, the HTBI primer set was used. TCRdb re-derived calls from the multiplex PCR reads in MiXCR, one entry per CDR3 protein. In the table there are 500,000 to 700,000 distinct CDR3 sequences, 16% of which are singletons. The sample is drawn from a study of T cells in Graves' hyperthyroidism and ophthalmopathy. Study results and caveats: Classification by a 13 V-J model distinguished ophthalmopathy from stable hyperthyroidism. Clonotypes that were expanded in thyroid above 0.001 mostly appeared in blood too.

The sample consisted of blood. The receptor's source is a woman younger than 30 with Graves' hyperthyroidism.

The CDR3 nucleotides are TGTGCCAGCAGTTTGGGGGTGAAGGGAAGATATAATTCACCCCTCCACTTT. Translation: CASSLGVKGRYNSPLHF. This chain uses TRBV28 with TRBJ1-6, with a possible D match to TRBD1 (5 bases). The CDR3 extends over 17 amino acids. Between the trimmed V and J ends, which lost 3 bases and 4 bases, there was a span of 16 bases. Germline V lookup: CDR1 MDHEN, CDR2 SYDVKM.